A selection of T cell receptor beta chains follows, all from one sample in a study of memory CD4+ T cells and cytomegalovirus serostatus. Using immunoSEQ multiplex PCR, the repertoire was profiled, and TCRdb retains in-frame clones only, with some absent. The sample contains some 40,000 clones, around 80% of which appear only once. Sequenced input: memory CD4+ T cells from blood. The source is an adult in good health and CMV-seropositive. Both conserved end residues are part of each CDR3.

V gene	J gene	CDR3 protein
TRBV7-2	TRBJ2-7	CASSPREAGSSYEQYF
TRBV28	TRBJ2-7	CASRGGDEQYF
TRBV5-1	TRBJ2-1	CASSPGGVREQFF
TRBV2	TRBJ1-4	CASRPGTGHEKLFF
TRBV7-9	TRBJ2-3	CASSHGGSGGFTDTQYF
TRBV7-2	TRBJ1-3	CASSLAVGPTSGNTIYF
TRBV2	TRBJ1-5	CASGLNGGNQPQHF
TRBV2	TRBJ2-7	CASSPLYEQYF
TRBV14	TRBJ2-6	CASSQGGTGANVLTF
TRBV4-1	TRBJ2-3	CASSQDRTPTDTQYF
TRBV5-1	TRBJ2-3	CASSQGLAGGQLDTQYF
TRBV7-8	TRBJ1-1	CASSQGGRQGAFF
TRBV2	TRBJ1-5	CASQRGGPGGNQPQHF
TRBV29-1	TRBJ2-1	CSVEDNKGRDEQFF
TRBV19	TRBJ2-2	CASQLGTGRSGELFF
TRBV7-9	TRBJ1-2	CASSLGDSALYGYTF
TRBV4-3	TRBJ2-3	CASSQAGGGEGRTDTQYF
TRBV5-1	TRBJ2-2	CASSLRRGNTGELFF
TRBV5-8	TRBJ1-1	CASSFPEPGTEAFF
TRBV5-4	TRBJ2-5	CASSLIGQSKETQYF
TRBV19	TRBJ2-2	CASSPRTADTGELFF
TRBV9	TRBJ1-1	CASSAGLGELTEAFF
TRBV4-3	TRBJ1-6	CASSLDREGSPLHF
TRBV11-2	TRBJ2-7	CASSFSPLTAAYEQYF
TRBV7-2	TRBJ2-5	CASSSYGGARVTQYF
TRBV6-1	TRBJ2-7	CASSPGGLTYEQYF
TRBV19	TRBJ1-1	CASRSPAQNTEAFF
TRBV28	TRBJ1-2	CASSFRDNYGYTF
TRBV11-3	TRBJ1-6	CASSLDQSSPLHF
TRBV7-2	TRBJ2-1	CASSLSQGPEQFF
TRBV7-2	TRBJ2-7	CASSLGRAVEQYF
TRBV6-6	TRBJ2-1	CASSDTGGAYNEQFF
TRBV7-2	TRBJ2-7	CASSLFRASAYEQYF
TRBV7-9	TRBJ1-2	CASSLNSMGQLNGYTF
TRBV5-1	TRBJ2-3	CASSLRGAGADTQYF
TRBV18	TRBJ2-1	CASSRQGPLNEQFF
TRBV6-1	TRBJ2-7	CASKRERETAYEQYF
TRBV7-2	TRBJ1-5	CASSLGGTGNQPQHF
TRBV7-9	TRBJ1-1	CASSRGGAEEAFF
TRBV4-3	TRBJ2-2	CASSQVQGSTPGELFF
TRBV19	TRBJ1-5	CASDRGHPPQHF
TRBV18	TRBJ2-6	CASSPDSGANVLTF
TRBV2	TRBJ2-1	CASSDTGGIEQFF
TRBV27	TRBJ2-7	CASSLGNEQYF
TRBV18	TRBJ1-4	CASSPSGSPTNEKLFF
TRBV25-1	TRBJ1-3	CASKDRAGNTIYF
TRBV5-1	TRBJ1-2	CASSLASAEGRYYGYTF
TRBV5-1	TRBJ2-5	CASSLSSLAGQETQYF
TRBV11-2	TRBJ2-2	CASSLDPQAGELFF
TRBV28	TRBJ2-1	CASSLGDRGYNEQFF
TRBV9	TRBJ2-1	CASSPSLTGTGYNEQFF